This entry is about one T cell receptor (beta chain). The sample comes from a study of blood T cell repertoires in COVID-19. This CDR3 has 19 amino acids. The junction had 8 bases not matched to a gene; V was cut back by 1 base and J by 0 bases. Per the germline V gene, CDR1 is LNHDA and CDR2 is SQIVND (reference sequence). Some clones are missing from TCRdb's copy, which holds only in-frame ones; the method was immunoSEQ multiplex PCR. Of 79,000 or so clones listed, more than 75% are singletons. V gene TRBV19 combines with J gene TRBJ2-6; 8 positions match TRBD1. This clonotype was sampled from a man aged 55 to 70 with COVID-19, enrolled during active disease. Sequencing was done on a sample of peripheral blood. The CDR3 DNA sequence: TGTGCCAGTAGTATAGGGCCAGTCAGGGGGCGCTCTGGGGCCAACGTCCTGACTTTC. Protein sequence: CASSIGPVRGRSGANVLTF.